This T cell receptor beta chain was sequenced during a study of OX40 agonist ivuxolimab in advanced cancers. About the study: Every 2 weeks, patients received ivuxolimab intravenously, dosed at 0.01 to 10 mg/kg. The diagnoses of dose-escalation patients were hepatocellular carcinoma, melanoma, renal cell or head and neck cancer.

Excluded were patients having autoimmune disease history or systemic immunosuppression. Comment on this clone: The antigen is undetermined.

The data were produced by immunoSEQ multiplex PCR, yet TCRdb's version contains in-frame clones alone and is incomplete. This table holds approximately 89,000 clones, roughly 89% found once. Study-wide points: In general, CD8+ T cells held more expanded clones than CD4+ did, on average.

Germline CDR1 is SNHLY and CDR2 is FYNNEI. The V and J ends lost 6 bases and 4 bases, in that order; junction bases with no gene match: 9. This CDR3 has 15 amino acids. The origin of this receptor is an adult with an advanced solid tumor such as melanoma, head and neck, liver or kidney cancer. V is TRBV2 and J is TRBJ1-1, with 9 bases matching TRBD1. The material was CD4+ or CD8+ T cells sorted from blood, obtained in a trial of the OX40 agonist ivuxolimab. The CDR3 here is CASSPRTGVSTEAFF. For the CDR3, the DNA is TGTGCCAGCAGCCCCAGGACAGGGGTTAGCACTGAAGCTTTCTTT.